This T cell receptor beta chain was sequenced in a study of OX40 agonist ivuxolimab in advanced cancers. Study overall: The dose-escalation cohort was over 65% male, with a mean age of 60 years, ranging roughly 23 to 85.

TCRdb's copy holds only in-frame clones and misses some; the assay was immunoSEQ multiplex PCR. The sample lists under 100,000 clones; around 87% were seen once. CDR1 is SGHNT and CDR2 is YENEEA in the germline V gene. This CDR3 comprises 14 residues. V was cut by 1 base and J by 7 bases, with 14 bases left in between. Study observations and caveats: Expanded clones were, on average, more numerous in CD8+ T cells than in CD4+.

Points on this clone: The antigen is undetermined.

The receptor was isolated from an adult with an advanced solid tumor such as melanoma, head and neck, liver or kidney cancer. This sample comprised CD4+ or CD8+ T cells sorted from blood, obtained in a trial of the OX40 agonist ivuxolimab. J is TRBJ2-7 and V is TRBV11-3, with a weak D call TRBD1 (5 bases). This CDR3 is CASSLVGRAEEQYF. CDR3 DNA sequence: TGTGCCAGCAGCTTAGTGGGCAGGGCTGAGGAGCAGTACTTC. The full variable domain, its missing parts supplied by reference TRBV11-3 and TRBJ2-7, is EAGVVQSPRYKIIEKKQPVAFWCNPISGHNTLYWYLQNLGQGPELLIRYENEEAVDDSQLPKDRFSAERLKGVDSTLKIQPAELGDSAVYLCASSLVGRAEEQYFGPGTRLTVT.